These 23 T cell receptor beta chains were all obtained from the same sample, sequenced in a study of blood T cell repertoires in COVID-19. Assay used: immunoSEQ multiplex PCR; TCRdb lists only in-frame clones, some missing. The sample holds roughly 260,000 clones; around 90% are singletons and the top ten take approximately 1.3%. Sequenced input: PBMCs or T cells enriched from blood (not recorded which). Receptor source: a human donor in a cohort exposed to, infected with or recovered from COVID-19 (not recorded which). The donor label of this sample is uncertain.

This clone was seen once. The chain joins TRBV2 to TRBJ1-3, with TRBD1 identical over 8 bases. Germline loops: CDR1 SNHLY, CDR2 FYNNEI. Trimming removed 4 bases from V and 0 bases from J; junction bases left unmatched: 2. There are 15 residues in the CDR3. CDR3: CASSAGTGSGNTIYF. In nucleotides, the CDR3 is TGTGCCAGCAGTGCCGGGACAGGCTCTGGAAACACCATATATTTT.

The rearrangement uses TRBV2 and TRBJ1-5; TRBD1 is a possible D gene (5 bases). The V and J ends lost 7 bases and 5 bases respectively, with 15 bases between them. The germline CDR1 and CDR2 sequences are SNHLY and FYNNEI. The CDR3 totals 14 residues. The CDR3 bases are TGTGCCAGCACCGGAGCGGGGGATTATCAGCCCCAGCATTTT. Protein product: CASTGAGDYQPQHF.

This chain connects TRBV9 to TRBJ1-2; D gene unclear. The germline gives CDR1 SGDLS, CDR2 YYNGEE. The V and J ends lost 1 base and 4 bases respectively, with 11 bases between them. CDR3 length: 14 residues. The CDR3 reads CASSVKELGYGYTF. CDR3 bases: TGTGCCAGCAGCGTAAAGGAGTTGGGCTATGGCTACACCTTC.

The chain employs TRBV5-8 and TRBJ1-1; the D is unclear. Trimming shortened V by 0 bases and J by 10 bases, and 10 bases separated the two germline ends. Germline CDR1 reads SGHTS; CDR2 reads YDEGEE. The length of the CDR3 is 12 residues. The CDR3 sequence: CASSLVRSGAFF. CDR3 bases: TGTGCCAGCAGCTTGGTACGCAGTGGAGCTTTCTTT.

This chain connects TRBV18 to TRBJ1-4; 7 bases align to TRBD1. Trimming removed 3 bases from V and 5 bases from J; junction bases left unmatched: 9. CDR1 and CDR2 (germline): KGHSH, LQKENI. The CDR3 consists of 16 residues. The CDR3 sequence is CASSPFRGQANEKLFF. CDR3 in DNA: TGTGCCAGCTCACCCTTCCGAGGACAGGCAAATGAAAAACTGTTTTTT.

This clone was counted at least ten times. This sample includes further DNA sequences coding for the same CDR3. The genes are TRBV12-3 or TRBV12-4 and TRBJ1-5, with 7 bases matching TRBD1. The trim removed 3 bases at V and 7 bases at J, leaving 3 bases unmatched. There are 13 residues in the CDR3. The CDR3 nucleotides read TGTGCCAGCAGTTTCCAGGGGGACCAGCCCCAGCATTTT. This translates into CASSFQGDQPQHF.

The chain employs TRBV27 and TRBJ1-2, with D possibly TRBD1 on 5 matching bases. The CDR3 runs 16 residues. The germline V gene encodes CDR1 MNHEY and CDR2 SMNVEV (reference sequence). V lost 6 bases to trimming and J lost 6 bases, with 23 bases between them. The CDR3 sequence is CASSRIGASRYNGYTF. CDR3 sequence (DNA): TGTGCCAGCAGCCGTATAGGGGCTAGTCGGTACAATGGCTACACCTTC.

The J gene is TRBJ1-1, the V gene TRBV29-1; unclear D gene. This CDR3 has 12 amino acids. In germline, CDR1 is SQVTM, CDR2 ANQGSEA. V dropped 0 bases and J dropped 5 bases, with 7 bases sitting between them. Here the CDR3 DNA reads TGCAGCGTTGAAGACAGTATGACTGAAGCTTTCTTT. Translated, it gives CSVEDSMTEAFF.

The genes are TRBV7-9 and TRBJ2-1; D may be TRBD2 (6 bases). V was shortened by 6 bases and J by 0 bases, with 15 bases between the two germline ends. The germline CDR1 and CDR2 sequences are SEHNR and FQNEAQ (reference sequence). The CDR3 has 16 residues. This CDR3 is CASSAGTGSSYNEQFF. DNA of the CDR3: TGTGCCAGCAGTGCCGGGACTGGGAGCTCCTACAATGAGCAGTTCTTC.

The chain carries TRBV24-1 and TRBJ2-2; a weak D match, TRBD2 (5 bases). The CDR3 is 16 residues long. Trimming removed 4 bases at V and 4 bases at J, with 15 bases between. Germline V gives CDR1 KGHDR, CDR2 SFDVKD. For the CDR3, the DNA is TGTGCCACCAGTGACACCGCGGAGGACTCCACCGGGGAGCTGTTTTTT. This gives the protein CATSDTAEDSTGELFF.

The rearrangement uses TRBV3-1 (or the pseudogene TRBV3-2) and TRBJ2-2, with TRBD2 matching over 7 bases. The V and J ends lost 0 bases and 2 bases, in that order; junction bases with no gene match: 3. CDR1 LGHDT and CDR2 YNNKEL come from the germline V gene (reference sequence). The CDR3 is 16 residues long. The CDR3 sequence is CASSQEGGINTGELFF. In DNA, the CDR3 is TGTGCCAGCAGCCAAGAGGGGGGGATCAACACCGGGGAGCTGTTTTTT.

The rearrangement joins TRBV10-1 to TRBJ1-1; 8 nucleotides align to TRBD1. The CDR3 spans 11 residues. Trimming removed 6 bases from V and 8 bases from J; junction bases left unmatched: 2. The germline gives CDR1 WNHNN, CDR2 SYGVQD (reference sequence). The CDR3 coding sequence is TGCGCCAGCAGAGCAGGGGGCGAAGCTTTCTTT. This encodes CASRAGGEAFF.

V gene TRBV30 combines with J gene TRBJ2-7, with 7 nucleotides matching TRBD2. The V segment lost 6 bases and the J segment 0 bases; nucleotides outside the gene matches: 11. Germline CDR1 is GTSNPN and CDR2 is SVGIG (reference sequence). CDR3 size: 15 residues. CDR3 protein: CACPTKGGSSYEQYF. CDR3 bases: TGTGCCTGCCCGACCAAGGGCGGGAGCTCCTACGAGCAGTACTTC.

The CDR3 here is CASSEGAGGYNEQFF. CDR3 in DNA: TGTGCCAGCAGTGAAGGAGCGGGGGGATACAATGAGCAGTTCTTC. The chain joins TRBV6-4 to TRBJ2-1; TRBD2 matches at 9 bases. The CDR3 is 15 amino acids. V shed 3 bases and J 4 bases; nucleotides not matched to a gene: 4. CDR1 is MRHNA, CDR2 SNTAGT, per germline.

CDR3 bases: TGTGCCAGTTCGCCCTGGGACTTCACCCCTGATGAGCAGTTCTTC. It specifies CASSPWDFTPDEQFF. The chain recombines TRBV19 with TRBJ2-1, with a weak D call TRBD2 (6 bases). The CDR3 extends over 15 amino acids. V lost 8 bases and J 8 bases, leaving 22 bases between the germline ends. Germline CDR1 LNHDA, CDR2 SQIVND (reference sequence).

Of note for this clone: The sample contains more than one DNA sequence encoding this CDR3. The gene calls are TRBV6-5 and TRBJ1-5; D perhaps matches TRBD1 (5 bases). The germline CDR1 and CDR2 sequences are MNHEY and SVGAGI. V was shortened by 2 bases and J by 6 bases, with 8 bases between the two germline ends. CDR3 length: 13 amino acids. CDR3 in amino acids: CASSYAGGQPQHF. The CDR3 DNA reads TGTGCCAGCAGTTACGCGGGGGGTCAGCCCCAGCATTTT.

The rearrangement links TRBV9 to TRBJ1-2; TRBD1 agrees at 7 bases. The CDR3 covers 14 residues. CDR1 and CDR2 (germline): SGDLS, YYNGEE. V lost 2 bases, J lost 4 bases, and 5 bases stayed unmatched. Here the CDR3 DNA reads TGTGCCAGCAGCGTTGCAGGGGGGTCCTATGGCTACACCTTC. Translating it yields CASSVAGGSYGYTF.

In its sample, this clone was seen once. The rearrangement uses TRBV29-1 and TRBJ2-5; D possibly corresponds to TRBD2 (6 bases). CDR3 size: 17 residues. The germline V gene encodes CDR1 SQVTM and CDR2 ANQGSEA. V shed 1 base and J shed 2 bases, with 20 bases lying between them. CDR3 in DNA: TGCAGCGTTGAAGGGGAATGGCGGGACGGGGGACAAGAGACCCAGTACTTC. This gives the protein CSVEGEWRDGGQETQYF.

The chain recombines TRBV5-4 with TRBJ2-1; TRBD1 agrees at 8 bases. The junction had 9 bases not matched to a gene; V was cut back by 4 bases and J by 12 bases. The CDR3 sequence is 13 residues long. The germline CDR1 and CDR2 sequences are SGHNT and YYREEE (reference sequence). The CDR3 is CASSGQGDSRQFF. CDR3 nucleotide sequence: TGTGCCAGCAGCGGACAGGGAGATAGTCGGCAGTTCTTC.

V and J are TRBV30 and TRBJ2-1, with TRBD2 matching 9 bases. The trim removed 6 bases at V and 3 bases at J, leaving 3 bases unmatched. CDR1 and CDR2 (germline): GTSNPN, SVGIG (reference sequence). The CDR3 totals 13 residues. This CDR3 is CACRTSVYNEQFF. In DNA, the CDR3 is TGTGCCTGTCGGACTAGCGTCTACAATGAGCAGTTCTTC.

V usage is TRBV29-1 and J usage is TRBJ1-1; weak D call: TRBD1 (5 bases). V was shortened by 1 base and J by 5 bases, with 11 bases between the two germline ends. The CDR3 loop spans 13 amino acids. Germline V lookup: CDR1 SQVTM, CDR2 ANQGSEA. CDR3 loop: CSVEARGGTEAFF. The CDR3 DNA is TGCAGCGTTGAAGCCCGTGGGGGGACTGAAGCTTTCTTT. Looking up the rest from reference TRBV29-1 and TRBJ1-1 gives the full variable domain: SAVISQKPSRDICQRGTSLTIQCQVDSQVTMMFWYRQQPGQSLTLIATANQGSEATYESGFVIDKFPISRPNLTFSTLTVSNMSPEDSSIYLCSVEARGGTEAFFGQGTRLTVV.

V gene TRBV5-1 combines with J gene TRBJ1-6; 9 bases are a match to TRBD1. This CDR3 comprises 16 residues. Germline assignment: CDR1 SGHRS and CDR2 YFSETQ. J gave up 8 bases and V 4 bases, and 10 bases lay outside the gene matches. DNA of the CDR3: TGCGCCAGCAGCCCTCAGGGGGACAGGGCTTATTCACCCCTCCACTTT. It translates to CASSPQGDRAYSPLHF.

This chain joins TRBV9 and TRBJ1-2; weak D call: TRBD1 (5 bases). Trimming took 0 bases from V and 0 from J, leaving 9 bases between them. CDR3 size: 15 residues. Germline loops: CDR1 SGDLS, CDR2 YYNGEE. The CDR3 DNA is TGTGCCAGCAGCGTAGGCGACAGAACTAACTATGGCTACACCTTC. Amino acid sequence: CASSVGDRTNYGYTF.